This T cell receptor (beta chain) was profiled in a study of cytomegalovirus exposure and HLA in healthy donors. PCR involved 60 Vbeta and 13 Jbeta primers. The method was immunoSEQ multiplex PCR; TCRdb's version includes in-frame clones alone and lacks a portion of them. Of about 120,000 clones listed, about 79% are singletons. The CDR3 loop spans 17 amino acids. V dropped 4 bases and J dropped 4 bases, with 17 bases sitting between them. Germline CDR1 and CDR2: MNHEY and SMNVEV (reference sequence). Overall study results and limits: Per a later analysis, under 20,000 TCR beta sequences showed association with HLA alleles at 0.05 false discovery rate. Analyzed later, association rates of TCRs varied across HLA loci, with DRB1 most and HLA-C fewest. The analysis excluded some indistinguishable V segments, including TRBV6-2 and TRBV6-3. From TCR beta sequences, most subjects' HLA-A and HLA-B alleles were reportedly predicted accurately.

As for this clone: What it binds is not known.

Sequenced input: PBMCs. V and J are TRBV27 and TRBJ2-6, with D tentatively TRBD2 (5 bases). This receptor was obtained from a man younger than 40 in good health and CMV-seropositive. CDR3 loop: CASSSPGGRSGANVLTF. As DNA, the CDR3 is TGTGCCAGCAGTTCACCAGGAGGCCGCTCCGGGGCCAACGTCCTGACTTTC. Combining the CDR3 with reference TRBV27 and TRBJ2-6 gives the whole variable domain EAQVTQNPRYLITVTGKKLTVTCSQNMNHEYMSWYRQDPGLGLRQIYYSMNVEVTDKGDVPEGYKVSRKEKRNFPLILESPSPNQTSLYFCASSSPGGRSGANVLTFGAGSRLTVL.